This T cell receptor beta chain was recorded in a study of patients and donors after allogeneic stem cell transplantation. V was clipped by 0 bases and J by 9 bases; unmatched bases: 7. CDR1 SGHRS and CDR2 YFSETQ come from the germline V gene. The CDR3 spans 16 residues. TCRdb re-called the RT-PCR reads through MiXCR, storing one row per CDR3 protein. Altogether approximately 160,000 distinct CDR3 sequences are present, about 24% being singletons, with the ten largest covering 20% to 30%. Material for sequencing was blood, either unsorted or a sorted T cell fraction (not recorded which). This clonotype was sampled from a human donor who was either an allogeneic HSCT recipient or a stem cell or donor lymphocyte infusion donor (not recorded which). It is not recorded whose cells these are; they may come from a transplant donor. This chain connects TRBV5-1 to TRBJ1-6, with TRBD1 matching 9 bases. The CDR3 is CASSLGSGQGSSPLHF. The CDR3 DNA reads TGCGCCAGCAGCTTGGGTTCCGGACAGGGGAGTTCACCCCTCCACTTT.